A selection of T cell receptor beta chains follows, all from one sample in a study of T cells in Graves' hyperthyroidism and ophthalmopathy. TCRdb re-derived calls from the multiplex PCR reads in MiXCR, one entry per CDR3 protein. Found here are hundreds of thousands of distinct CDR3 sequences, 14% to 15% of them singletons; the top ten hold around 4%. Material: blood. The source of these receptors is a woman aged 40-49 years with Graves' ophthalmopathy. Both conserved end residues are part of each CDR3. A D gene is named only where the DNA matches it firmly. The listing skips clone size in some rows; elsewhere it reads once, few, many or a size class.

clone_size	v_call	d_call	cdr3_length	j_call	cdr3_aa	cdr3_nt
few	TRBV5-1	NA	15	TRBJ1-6	CASSDDGTNYSPLHF	TGCGCCAGCAGCGACGACGGGACAAATTATTCACCCCTCCACTTT
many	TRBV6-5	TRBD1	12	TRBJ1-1	CASSYPGGEAFF	TGTGCCAGCAGTTACCCAGGGGGCGAGGCTTTCTTT
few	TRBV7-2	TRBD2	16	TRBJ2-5	CASIKLAGEGGETQYF	TGTGCCAGCATCAAACTAGCGGGAGAAGGAGGAGAGACCCAGTACTTC
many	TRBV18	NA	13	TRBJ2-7	CASSPDTSYEQYF	TGTGCCAGCTCACCCGACACCTCCTACGAGCAGTACTTC
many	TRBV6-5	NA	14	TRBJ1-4	CASSYSAGSEKLFF	TGTGCCAGCAGTTACTCGGCGGGTTCTGAAAAACTGTTTTTT
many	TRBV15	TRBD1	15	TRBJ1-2	CATSVRDRGASGYTF	TGTGCCACCAGCGTACGGGACAGGGGCGCGAGTGGCTACACCTTC
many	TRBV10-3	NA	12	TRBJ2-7	CATGDPGHEQYF	TGTGCCACAGGGGACCCGGGCCACGAGCAGTACTTC
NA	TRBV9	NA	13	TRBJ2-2	CASSAAMTGELFF	TGTGCCAGCAGCGCCGCGATGACCGGGGAGCTGTTTTTT
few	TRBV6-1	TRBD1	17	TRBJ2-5	CASTPTGGLVYGETQYF	TGTGCCAGCACCCCGACAGGGGGTTTGGTCTACGGTGAGACCCAGTACTTC
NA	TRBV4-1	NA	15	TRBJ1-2	CASSQEPGVHYGYTF	TGCGCCAGCAGCCAAGAACCAGGGGTTCACTATGGCTACACCTTC
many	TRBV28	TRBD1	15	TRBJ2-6	CASRNRGLGANVLTF	TGTGCCAGCAGAAACAGGGGGCTTGGGGCCAACGTCCTGACTTTC
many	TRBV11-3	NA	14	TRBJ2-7	CASSPRRELYEQYF	TGTGCCAGCAGCCCCCGAAGGGAGCTCTACGAGCAGTACTTC
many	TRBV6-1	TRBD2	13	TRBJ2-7	CASRSGSSYEQYF	TGTGCCAGCAGGAGCGGGAGCTCCTACGAGCAGTACTTC
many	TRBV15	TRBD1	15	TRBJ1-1	CATSRGQGAGTEAFF	TGTGCCACCAGCAGAGGACAGGGGGCAGGGACTGAAGCTTTCTTT
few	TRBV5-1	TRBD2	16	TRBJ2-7	CASSLQSSGSTYEQYF	TGCGCCAGCAGCTTGCAGTCTAGCGGGAGCACCTACGAGCAGTACTTC
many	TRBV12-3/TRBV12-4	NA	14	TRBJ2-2	CASSPNPRAGELFF	TGTGCCAGCAGTCCCAACCCGAGGGCCGGGGAGCTGTTTTTT
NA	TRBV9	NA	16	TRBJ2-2	CASSPLADDYTGELFF	TGTGCCAGCAGCCCCCTGGCGGACGACTACACCGGGGAGCTGTTTTTT
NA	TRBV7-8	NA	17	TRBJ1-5	CASSLFSWDNPNQPQHF	TGTGCCAGCAGCTTATTTTCTTGGGACAATCCCAATCAGCCCCAGCATTTT
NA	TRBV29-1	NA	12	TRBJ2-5	CIVRRGQETQYF	TGCATCGTTAGACGGGGACAAGAGACCCAGTACTTC
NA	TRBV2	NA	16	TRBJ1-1	CASRRTPRVGGTEAFF	TGTGCCAGCAGGAGGACTCCCCGAGTCGGGGGGACTGAAGCTTTCTTT
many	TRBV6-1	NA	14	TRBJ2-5	CASSEATGQETQYF	TGTGCCAGCAGTGAAGCGACAGGACAAGAGACCCAGTACTTC
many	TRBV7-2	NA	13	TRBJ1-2	CASSLVSMFGYTF	TGTGCCAGCAGCTTAGTATCCATGTTCGGCTACACCTTC
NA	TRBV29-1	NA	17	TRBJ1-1	CSAEKQGVIATNTEAFF	TGCAGCGCCGAGAAACAGGGTGTTATCGCCACTAACACTGAAGCTTTCTTT
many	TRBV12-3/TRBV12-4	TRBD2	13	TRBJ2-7	CASSWTSSYEQYF	TGTGCCAGCAGTTGGACTAGCTCCTACGAGCAGTACTTC
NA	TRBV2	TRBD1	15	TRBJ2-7	CASSEQRDRGDEQYF	TGTGCCAGCAGTGAACAGCGGGACAGGGGGGACGAGCAGTACTTC
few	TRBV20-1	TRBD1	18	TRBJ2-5	CSARVLRGQGVFGETQYF	TGCAGTGCTAGAGTCCTTCGGGGACAGGGTGTCTTTGGAGAGACCCAGTACTTC
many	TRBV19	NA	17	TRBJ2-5	CASSIRRQIPSLETQYF	TGTGCCAGTAGTATCCGCCGACAGATCCCGTCGTTGGAGACCCAGTACTTC
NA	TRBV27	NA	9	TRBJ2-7	CASSLWSYF	TGTGCCAGCAGTTTATGGTCGTACTTC